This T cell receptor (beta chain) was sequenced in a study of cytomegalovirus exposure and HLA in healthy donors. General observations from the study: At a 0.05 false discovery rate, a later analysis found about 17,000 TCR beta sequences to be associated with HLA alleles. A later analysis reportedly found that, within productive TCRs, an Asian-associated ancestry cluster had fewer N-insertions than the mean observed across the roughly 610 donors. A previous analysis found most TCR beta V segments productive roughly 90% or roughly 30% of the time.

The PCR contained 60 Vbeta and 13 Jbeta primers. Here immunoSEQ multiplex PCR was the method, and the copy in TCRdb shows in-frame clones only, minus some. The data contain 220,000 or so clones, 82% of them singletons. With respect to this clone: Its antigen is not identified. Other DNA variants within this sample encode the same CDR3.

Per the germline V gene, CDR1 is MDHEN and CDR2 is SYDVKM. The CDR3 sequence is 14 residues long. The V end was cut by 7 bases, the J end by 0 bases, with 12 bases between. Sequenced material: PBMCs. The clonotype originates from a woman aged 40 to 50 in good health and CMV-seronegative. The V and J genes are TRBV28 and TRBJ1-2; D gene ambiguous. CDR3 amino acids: CASTQQPANYGYTF. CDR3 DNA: TGTGCCAGCACCCAACAGCCCGCTAACTATGGCTACACCTTC.